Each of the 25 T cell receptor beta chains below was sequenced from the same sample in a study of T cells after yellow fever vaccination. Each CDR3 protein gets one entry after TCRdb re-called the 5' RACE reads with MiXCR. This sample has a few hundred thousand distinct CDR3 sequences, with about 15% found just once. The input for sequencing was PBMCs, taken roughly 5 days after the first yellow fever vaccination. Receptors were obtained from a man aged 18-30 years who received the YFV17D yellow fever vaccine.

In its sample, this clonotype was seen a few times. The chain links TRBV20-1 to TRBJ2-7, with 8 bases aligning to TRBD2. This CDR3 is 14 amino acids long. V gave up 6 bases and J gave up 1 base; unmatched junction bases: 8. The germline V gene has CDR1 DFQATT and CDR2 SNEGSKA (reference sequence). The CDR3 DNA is TGCAGTGCAGGGGCGGGGGGCGGTTCCTACGAGCAGTACGTC. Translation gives CSAGAGGGSYEQYV.

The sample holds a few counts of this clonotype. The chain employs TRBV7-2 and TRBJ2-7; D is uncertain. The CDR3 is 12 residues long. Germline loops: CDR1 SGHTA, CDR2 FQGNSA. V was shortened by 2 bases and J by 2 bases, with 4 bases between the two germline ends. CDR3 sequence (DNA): TGTGCCAGCAGCTTAACAACCTACGAGCAGTACTTC. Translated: CASSLTTYEQYF.

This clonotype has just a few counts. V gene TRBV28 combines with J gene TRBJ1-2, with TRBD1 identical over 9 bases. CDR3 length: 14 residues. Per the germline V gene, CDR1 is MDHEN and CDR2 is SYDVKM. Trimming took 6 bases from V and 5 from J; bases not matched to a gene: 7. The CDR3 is CASRMPGQGYGYTF. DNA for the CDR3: TGTGCCAGCAGAATGCCTGGACAGGGGTATGGCTACACCTTC.

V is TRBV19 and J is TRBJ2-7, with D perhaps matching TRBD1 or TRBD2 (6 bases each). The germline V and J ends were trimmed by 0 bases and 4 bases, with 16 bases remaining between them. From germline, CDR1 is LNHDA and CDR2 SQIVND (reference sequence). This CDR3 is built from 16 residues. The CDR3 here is CASSIEGGNREYEQYF. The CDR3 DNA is TGTGCCAGTAGTATAGAGGGGGGAAACAGGGAATACGAGCAGTACTTC.

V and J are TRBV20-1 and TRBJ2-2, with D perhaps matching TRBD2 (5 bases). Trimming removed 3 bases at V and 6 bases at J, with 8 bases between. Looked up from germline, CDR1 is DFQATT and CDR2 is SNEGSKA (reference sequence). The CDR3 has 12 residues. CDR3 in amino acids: CSARRRAGELFF. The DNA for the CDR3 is TGCAGTGCTAGGAGGCGGGCCGGGGAGCTGTTTTTT.

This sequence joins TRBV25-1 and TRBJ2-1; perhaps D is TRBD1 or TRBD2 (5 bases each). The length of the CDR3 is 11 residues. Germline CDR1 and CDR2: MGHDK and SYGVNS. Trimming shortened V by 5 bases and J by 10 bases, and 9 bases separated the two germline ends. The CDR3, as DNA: TGTGCCAGCAGTTGGGGGTGGGAGCAGTTCTTC. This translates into CASSWGWEQFF.

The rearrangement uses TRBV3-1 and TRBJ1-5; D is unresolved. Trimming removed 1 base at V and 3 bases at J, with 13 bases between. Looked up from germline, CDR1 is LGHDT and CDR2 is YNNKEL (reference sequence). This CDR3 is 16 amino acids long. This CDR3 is CASSQGRQAYNQPQHF. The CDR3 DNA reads TGTGCCAGCAGCCAAGGTAGGCAGGCGTACAATCAGCCCCAGCATTTT.

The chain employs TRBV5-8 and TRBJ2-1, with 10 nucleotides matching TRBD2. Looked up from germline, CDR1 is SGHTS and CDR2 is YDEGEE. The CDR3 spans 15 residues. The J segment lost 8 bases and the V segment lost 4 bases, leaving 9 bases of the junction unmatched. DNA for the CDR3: TGTGCCAGCAGCCCGGGACTAGCGTCCACCGATGAGCAGTTCTTC. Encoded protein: CASSPGLASTDEQFF.

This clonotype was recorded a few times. The CDR3: CASSLRPDPNSPLHF. CDR3 nucleotide sequence: TGTGCCAGCAGCTTACGGCCGGACCCTAATTCACCCCTCCACTTT. The chain recombines TRBV7-2 with TRBJ1-6; D is undetermined. The germline V gene encodes CDR1 SGHTA and CDR2 FQGNSA. CDR3 size: 15 residues. V lost 2 bases and J 6 bases, leaving 11 bases between the germline ends.

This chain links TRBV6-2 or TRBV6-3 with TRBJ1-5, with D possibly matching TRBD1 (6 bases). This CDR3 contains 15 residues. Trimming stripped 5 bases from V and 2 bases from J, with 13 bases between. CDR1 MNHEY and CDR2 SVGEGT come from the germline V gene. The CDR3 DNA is TGTGCCAGCAGTACGTCCTACAGGGGCAATCAGCCCCAGCATTTT. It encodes CASSTSYRGNQPQHF.

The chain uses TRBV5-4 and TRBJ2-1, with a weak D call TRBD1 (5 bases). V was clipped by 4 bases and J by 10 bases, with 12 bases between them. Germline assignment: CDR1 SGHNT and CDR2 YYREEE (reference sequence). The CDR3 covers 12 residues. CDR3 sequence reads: CASSHGQGEQFF. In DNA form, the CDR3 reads TGTGCCAGCAGCCACGGACAAGGCGAGCAGTTCTTC.

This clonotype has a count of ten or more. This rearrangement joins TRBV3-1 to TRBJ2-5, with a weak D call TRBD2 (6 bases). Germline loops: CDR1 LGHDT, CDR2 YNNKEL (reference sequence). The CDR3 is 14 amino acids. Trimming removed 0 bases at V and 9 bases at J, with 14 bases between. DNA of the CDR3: TGTGCCAGCAGCCAAGAAATTTCCCGCGGGGCCCAGTACTTC. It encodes CASSQEISRGAQYF.

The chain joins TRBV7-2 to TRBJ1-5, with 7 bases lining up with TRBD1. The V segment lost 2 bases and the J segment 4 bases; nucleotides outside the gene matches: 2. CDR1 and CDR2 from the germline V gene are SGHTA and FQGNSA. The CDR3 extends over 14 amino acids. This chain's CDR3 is CASSLMTGNQPQHF. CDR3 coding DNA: TGTGCCAGCAGCTTAATGACAGGGAATCAGCCCCAGCATTTT.

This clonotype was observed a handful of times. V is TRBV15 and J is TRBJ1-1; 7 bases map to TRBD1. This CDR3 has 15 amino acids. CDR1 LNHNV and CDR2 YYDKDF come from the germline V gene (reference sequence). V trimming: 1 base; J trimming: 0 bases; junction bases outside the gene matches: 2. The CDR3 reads CATSRGQGLNTEAFF. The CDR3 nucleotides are TGTGCCACCAGCAGAGGACAGGGTTTGAACACTGAAGCTTTCTTT. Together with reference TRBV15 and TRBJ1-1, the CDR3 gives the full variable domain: DAMVIQNPRYQVTQFGKPVTLSCSQTLNHNVMYWYQQKSSQAPKLLFHYYDKDFNNEADTPDNFQSRRPNTSFCFLDIRSPGLGDTAMYLCATSRGQGLNTEAFFGQGTRLTVV.

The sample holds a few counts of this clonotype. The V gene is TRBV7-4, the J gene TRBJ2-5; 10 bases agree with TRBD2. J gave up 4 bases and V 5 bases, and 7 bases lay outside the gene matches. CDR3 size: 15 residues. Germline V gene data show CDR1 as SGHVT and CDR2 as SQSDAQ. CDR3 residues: CASSISGRIGETQYF. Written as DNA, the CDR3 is TGTGCCAGCAGCATTAGCGGGAGGATTGGAGAGACCCAGTACTTC.

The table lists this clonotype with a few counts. CDR3 amino acids: CASSLLGTSGTDTQYF. The CDR3 DNA is TGTGCCAGCAGCTTGCTAGGGACTAGCGGCACAGATACGCAGTATTTT. The chain couples TRBV5-6 to TRBJ2-3; 10 nucleotides agree with TRBD2. Trimming at V came to 1 base and at J to 1 base, leaving 3 bases not matched to a gene. Germline V lookup: CDR1 SGHDT, CDR2 YYEEEE. The CDR3 totals 16 residues.

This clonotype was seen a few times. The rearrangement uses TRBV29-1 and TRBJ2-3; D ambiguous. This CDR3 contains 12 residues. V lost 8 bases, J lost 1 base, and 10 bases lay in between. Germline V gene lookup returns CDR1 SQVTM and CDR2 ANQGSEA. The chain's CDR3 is CSSESRTDTQYF. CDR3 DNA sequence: TGCAGCTCCGAGTCCCGCACAGATACGCAGTATTTT.

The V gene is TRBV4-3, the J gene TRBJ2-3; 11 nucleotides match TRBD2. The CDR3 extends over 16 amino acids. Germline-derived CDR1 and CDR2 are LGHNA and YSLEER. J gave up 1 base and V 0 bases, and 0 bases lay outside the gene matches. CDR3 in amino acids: CASSQETSGGTDTQYF. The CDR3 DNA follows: TGCGCCAGCAGCCAAGAGACTAGCGGGGGCACAGATACGCAGTATTTT.

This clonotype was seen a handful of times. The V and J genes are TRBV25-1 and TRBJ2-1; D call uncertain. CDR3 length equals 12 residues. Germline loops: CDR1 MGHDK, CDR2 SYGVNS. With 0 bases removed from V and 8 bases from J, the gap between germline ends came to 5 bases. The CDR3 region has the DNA TGTGCCAGCAGTGAATATGGCGATGAGCAGTTCTTC. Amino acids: CASSEYGDEQFF.

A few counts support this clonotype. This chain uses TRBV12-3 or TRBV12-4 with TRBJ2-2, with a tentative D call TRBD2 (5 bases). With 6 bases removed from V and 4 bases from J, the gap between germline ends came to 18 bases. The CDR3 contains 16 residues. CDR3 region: CASSHPGTRTTGELFF. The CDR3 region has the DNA TGTGCCAGCAGCCACCCAGGTACTAGAACCACCGGGGAGCTGTTTTTT.

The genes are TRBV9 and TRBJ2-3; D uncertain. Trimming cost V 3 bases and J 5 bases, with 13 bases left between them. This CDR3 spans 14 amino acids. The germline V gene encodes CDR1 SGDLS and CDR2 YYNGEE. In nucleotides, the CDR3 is TGTGCCAGCAGCGCATACCGCAGTGGAGATACGCAGTATTTT. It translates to CASSAYRSGDTQYF.

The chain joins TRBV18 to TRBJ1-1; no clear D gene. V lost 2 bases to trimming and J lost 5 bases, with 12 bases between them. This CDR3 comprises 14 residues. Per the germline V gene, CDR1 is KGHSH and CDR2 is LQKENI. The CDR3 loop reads CASSPFTERTEAFF. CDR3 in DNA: TGTGCCAGCTCACCATTTACCGAACGGACTGAAGCTTTCTTT.

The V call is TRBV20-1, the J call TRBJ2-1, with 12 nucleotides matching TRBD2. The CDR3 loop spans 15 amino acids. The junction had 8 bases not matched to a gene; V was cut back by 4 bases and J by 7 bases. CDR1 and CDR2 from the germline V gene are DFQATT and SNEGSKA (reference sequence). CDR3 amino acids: CSANPASGGDNEQFF. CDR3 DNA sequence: TGCAGTGCTAACCCGGCTAGCGGGGGGGATAATGAGCAGTTCTTC.

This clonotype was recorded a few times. CDR3 nucleotide sequence: TGTGCCAGCAGTCAAACTAGCGGGGGGCAATACGAGCAGTACTTC. This codes for CASSQTSGGQYEQYF. The chain combines TRBV7-3 with TRBJ2-7; 12 positions agree with TRBD2. Trimming removed 6 bases from V and 4 bases from J; junction bases left unmatched: 7. CDR3 length equals 15 residues. The germline V gene encodes CDR1 SGHTA and CDR2 FQGTGA.

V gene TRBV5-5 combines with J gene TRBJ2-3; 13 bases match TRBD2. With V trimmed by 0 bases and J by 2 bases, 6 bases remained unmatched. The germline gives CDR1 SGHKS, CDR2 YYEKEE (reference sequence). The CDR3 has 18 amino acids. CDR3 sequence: CASSLAPGLAGITDTQYF. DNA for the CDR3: TGTGCCAGCAGCTTGGCCCCGGGACTAGCGGGGATCACAGATACGCAGTATTTT.